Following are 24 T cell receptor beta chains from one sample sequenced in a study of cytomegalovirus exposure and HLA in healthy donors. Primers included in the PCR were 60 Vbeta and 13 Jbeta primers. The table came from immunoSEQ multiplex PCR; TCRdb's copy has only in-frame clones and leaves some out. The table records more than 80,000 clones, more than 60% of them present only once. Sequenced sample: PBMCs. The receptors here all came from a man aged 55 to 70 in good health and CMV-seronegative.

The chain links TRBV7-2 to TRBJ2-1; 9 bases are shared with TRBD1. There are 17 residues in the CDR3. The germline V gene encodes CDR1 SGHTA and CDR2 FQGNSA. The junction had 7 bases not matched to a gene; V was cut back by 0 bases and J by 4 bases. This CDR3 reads CASSLAQGARIYNEQFF. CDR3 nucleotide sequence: TGTGCCAGCAGCTTAGCACAGGGGGCGCGGATTTACAATGAGCAGTTCTTC.

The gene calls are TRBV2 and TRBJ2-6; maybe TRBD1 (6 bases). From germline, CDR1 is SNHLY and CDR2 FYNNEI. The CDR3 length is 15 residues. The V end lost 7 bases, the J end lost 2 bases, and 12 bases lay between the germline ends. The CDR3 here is CASTYEGAGANVLTF. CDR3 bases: TGTGCCAGCACGTATGAGGGGGCTGGGGCCAACGTCCTGACTTTC.

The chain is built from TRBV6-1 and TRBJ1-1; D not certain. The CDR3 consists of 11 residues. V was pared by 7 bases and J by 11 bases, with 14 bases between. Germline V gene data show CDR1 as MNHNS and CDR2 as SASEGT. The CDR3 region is CASINPRMAFF. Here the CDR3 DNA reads TGTGCCAGCATCAATCCGAGAATGGCTTTCTTT.

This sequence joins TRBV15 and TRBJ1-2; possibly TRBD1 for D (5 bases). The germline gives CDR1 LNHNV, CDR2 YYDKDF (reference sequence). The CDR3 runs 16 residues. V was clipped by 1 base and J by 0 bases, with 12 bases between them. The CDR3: CATSRGGGIANYGYTF. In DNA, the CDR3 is TGTGCCACCAGCAGAGGGGGGGGGATCGCTAACTATGGCTACACCTTC.

The CDR3 DNA sequence: TGTGCCAGCACCGGGGGGGGAGTTGTTGAAGCTTTCTTT. This sequence encodes CASTGGGVVEAFF. This chain links TRBV5-6 with TRBJ1-1; D might be TRBD1 (5 bases). Germline CDR1 reads SGHDT; CDR2 reads YYEEEE. The V end was cut by 6 bases, the J end by 7 bases, with 16 bases between. The CDR3 has 13 amino acids. Full variable domain (missing parts from reference TRBV5-6 and TRBJ1-1): DAGVTQSPTHLIKTRGQQVTLRCSPKSGHDTVSWYQQALGQGPQFIFQYYEEEERQRGNFPDRFSGHQFPNYSSELNVNALLLGDSALYLCASTGGGVVEAFFGQGTRLTVV.

In nucleotides, the CDR3 is TGCGCCAGCAGCCGACTACGGGGACAGACTAGCACAGATACGCAGTATTTT. This codes for CASSRLRGQTSTDTQYF. The rearrangement uses TRBV4-3 and TRBJ2-3; TRBD1 matches 7 bases. The CDR3 contains 17 residues. Germline-derived CDR1 and CDR2 are LGHNA and YSLEER. V lost 4 bases and J lost 0; bases outside the gene matches: 10.

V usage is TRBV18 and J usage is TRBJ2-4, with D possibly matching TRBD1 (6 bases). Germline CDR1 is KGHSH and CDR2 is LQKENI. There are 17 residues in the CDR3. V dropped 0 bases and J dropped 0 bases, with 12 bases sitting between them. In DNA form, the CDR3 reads TGTGCCAGCTCACCACCGGCTCCAGGGGAAGCCAAAAACATTCAGTACTTC. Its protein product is CASSPPAPGEAKNIQYF.

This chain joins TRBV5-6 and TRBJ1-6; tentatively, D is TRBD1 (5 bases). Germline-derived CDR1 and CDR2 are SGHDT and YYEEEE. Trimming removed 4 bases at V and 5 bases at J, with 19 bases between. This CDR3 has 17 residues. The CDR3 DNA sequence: TGTGCCAGCAGCGGGGGGGGTAGAGTTTCAAATAATTCACCCCTCCACTTT. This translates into CASSGGGRVSNNSPLHF.

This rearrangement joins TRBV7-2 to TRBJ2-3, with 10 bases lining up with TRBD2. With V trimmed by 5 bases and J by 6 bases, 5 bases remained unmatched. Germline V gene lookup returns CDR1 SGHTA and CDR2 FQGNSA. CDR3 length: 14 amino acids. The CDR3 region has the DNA TGTGCCAGCAGCCTCAGCGGGGGGGTGGATACGCAGTATTTT. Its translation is CASSLSGGVDTQYF.

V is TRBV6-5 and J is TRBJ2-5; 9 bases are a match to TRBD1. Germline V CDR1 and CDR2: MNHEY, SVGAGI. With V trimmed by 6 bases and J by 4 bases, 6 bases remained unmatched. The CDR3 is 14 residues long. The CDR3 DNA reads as TGTGCCAGCAGGTCAACAGGGGGCGTAGAGACCCAGTACTTC. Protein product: CASRSTGGVETQYF.

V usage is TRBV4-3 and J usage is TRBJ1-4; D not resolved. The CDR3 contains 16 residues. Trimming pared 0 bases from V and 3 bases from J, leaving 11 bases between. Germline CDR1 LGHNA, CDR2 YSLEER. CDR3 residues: CASSQEYGGSNEKLFF. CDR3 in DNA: TGCGCCAGCAGCCAAGAGTACGGCGGTTCTAATGAAAAACTGTTTTTT.

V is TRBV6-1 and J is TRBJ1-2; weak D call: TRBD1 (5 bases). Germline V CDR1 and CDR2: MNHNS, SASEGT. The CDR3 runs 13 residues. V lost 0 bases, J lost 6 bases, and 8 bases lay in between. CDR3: CASSEAGLHGYTF. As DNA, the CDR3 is TGTGCCAGCAGTGAAGCGGGACTCCATGGCTACACCTTC.

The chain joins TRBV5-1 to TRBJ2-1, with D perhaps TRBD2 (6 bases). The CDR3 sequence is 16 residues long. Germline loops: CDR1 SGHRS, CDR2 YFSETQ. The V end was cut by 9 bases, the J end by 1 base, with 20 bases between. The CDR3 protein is CATSPVPGLSYNEQFF. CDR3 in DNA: TGCGCCACCTCACCCGTCCCGGGACTGTCCTACAATGAGCAGTTCTTC.

The CDR3 DNA reads TGTGCCAGCAGCAGCTCCGGGACAGGGGGCGGCGAGCAGTACTTC. Amino acids: CASSSSGTGGGEQYF. The chain links TRBV7-3 to TRBJ2-5; 12 bases align to TRBD1. The J call is in doubt because the DNA end fits TRBJ2-7 better. The CDR3 consists of 15 residues. Germline lookup yields CDR1 SGHTA and CDR2 FQGTGA.

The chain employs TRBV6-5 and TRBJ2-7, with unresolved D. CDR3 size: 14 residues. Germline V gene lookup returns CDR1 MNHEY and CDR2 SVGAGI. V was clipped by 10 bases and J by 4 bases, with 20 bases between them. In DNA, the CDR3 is TGTGCCACCAAACCGGGTTTTACCGATTACGAGCAGTACTTC. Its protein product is CATKPGFTDYEQYF.

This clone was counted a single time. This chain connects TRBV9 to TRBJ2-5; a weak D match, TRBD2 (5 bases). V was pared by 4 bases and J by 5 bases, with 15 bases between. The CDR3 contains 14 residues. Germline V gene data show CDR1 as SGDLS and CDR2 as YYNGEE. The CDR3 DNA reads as TGTGCCAGCAGCTCCCCAGGAGGTAGGGAGACCCAGTACTTC. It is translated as CASSSPGGRETQYF.

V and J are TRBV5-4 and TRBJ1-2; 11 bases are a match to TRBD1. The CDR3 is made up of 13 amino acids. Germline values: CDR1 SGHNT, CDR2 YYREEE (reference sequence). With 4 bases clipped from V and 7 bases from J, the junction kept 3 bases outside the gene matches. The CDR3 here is CASSPGQGGGYTF. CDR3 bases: TGTGCCAGCAGCCCGGGACAGGGGGGTGGCTACACCTTC.

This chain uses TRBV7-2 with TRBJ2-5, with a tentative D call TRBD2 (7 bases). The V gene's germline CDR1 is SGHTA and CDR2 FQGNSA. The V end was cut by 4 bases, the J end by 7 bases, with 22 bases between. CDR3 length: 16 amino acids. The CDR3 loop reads CASSSVGAGARGTQYF. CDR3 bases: TGTGCCAGCAGCTCTGTAGGGGCGGGGGCTCGTGGGACCCAGTACTTC.

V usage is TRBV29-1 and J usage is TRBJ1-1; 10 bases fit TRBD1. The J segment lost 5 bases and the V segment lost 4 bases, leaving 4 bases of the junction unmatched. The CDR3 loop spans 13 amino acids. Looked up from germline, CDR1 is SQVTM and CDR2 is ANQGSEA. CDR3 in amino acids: CSVAGTGETEAFF. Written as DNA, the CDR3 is TGCAGCGTTGCCGGGACAGGGGAAACTGAAGCTTTCTTT.

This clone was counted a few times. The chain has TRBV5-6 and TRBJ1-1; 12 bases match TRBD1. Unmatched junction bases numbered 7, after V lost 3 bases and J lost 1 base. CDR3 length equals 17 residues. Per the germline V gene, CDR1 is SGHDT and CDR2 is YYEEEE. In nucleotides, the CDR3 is TGTGCCAGCAGCTCCTGGGGACAGGGGGCTTGGAACACTGAAGCTTTCTTT. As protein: CASSSWGQGAWNTEAFF. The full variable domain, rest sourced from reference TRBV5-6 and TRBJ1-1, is DAGVTQSPTHLIKTRGQQVTLRCSPKSGHDTVSWYQQALGQGPQFIFQYYEEEERQRGNFPDRFSGHQFPNYSSELNVNALLLGDSALYLCASSSWGQGAWNTEAFFGQGTRLTVV.

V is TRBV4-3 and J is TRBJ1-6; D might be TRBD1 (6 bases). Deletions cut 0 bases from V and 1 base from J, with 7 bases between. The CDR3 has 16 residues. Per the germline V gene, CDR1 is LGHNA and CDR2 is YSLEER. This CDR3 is CASSQEQGSYNSPLHF. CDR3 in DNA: TGCGCCAGCAGCCAAGAGCAGGGGTCCTATAATTCACCCCTCCACTTT.

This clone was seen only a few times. The CDR3 loop is CASSLERRTDTQYF. In nucleotides, the CDR3 is TGCGCCAGCAGCTTGGAGAGGCGCACAGATACGCAGTATTTT. V is TRBV5-1 and J is TRBJ2-3; no definite D call. From germline, CDR1 is SGHRS and CDR2 YFSETQ. The CDR3 is 14 amino acids. The V end lost 0 bases, the J end lost 1 base, and 6 bases lay between the germline ends.

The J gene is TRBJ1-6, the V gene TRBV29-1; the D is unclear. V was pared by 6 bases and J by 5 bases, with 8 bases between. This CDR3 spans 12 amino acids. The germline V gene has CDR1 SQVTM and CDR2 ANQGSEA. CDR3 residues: CSVRENNSPLHF. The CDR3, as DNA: TGCAGCGTCCGGGAAAATAATTCACCCCTCCACTTT.

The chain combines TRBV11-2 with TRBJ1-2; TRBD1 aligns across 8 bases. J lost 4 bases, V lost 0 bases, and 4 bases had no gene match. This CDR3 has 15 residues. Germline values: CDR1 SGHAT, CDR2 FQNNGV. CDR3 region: CASSLDSGGSYGYTF. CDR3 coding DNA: TGTGCCAGCAGCTTAGATTCAGGGGGCAGCTATGGCTACACCTTC.